One T cell receptor beta chain is described in this entry. The target antigen is unknown. The data were obtained in a study of vaccination effects on CD4 cells after COVID-19. The CDR3 loop spans 13 amino acids. V was clipped by 0 bases and J by 5 bases, with 5 bases between them. The germline V gene encodes CDR1 MNHEY and CDR2 SMNVEV (reference sequence). Cells that had been cultured for roughly eleven days were the source of isolated CD4+ T cells. The data were produced by immunoSEQ multiplex PCR, yet TCRdb's version contains in-frame clones alone and is incomplete. The table includes 45,000 to 60,000 clones, roughly 80% detected once.

The J gene is TRBJ1-5, the V gene TRBV27, with D unresolved. This specimen was CD4+ T cells from PBMCs cultured without peptide, taken before COVID-19 vaccination. The clonotype comes from a human donor who received a COVID-19 vaccine. Written as DNA, the CDR3 is TGTGCCAGCAGTTTATCGGTTGATCAGCCCCAGCATTTT. It yields the protein CASSLSVDQPQHF.